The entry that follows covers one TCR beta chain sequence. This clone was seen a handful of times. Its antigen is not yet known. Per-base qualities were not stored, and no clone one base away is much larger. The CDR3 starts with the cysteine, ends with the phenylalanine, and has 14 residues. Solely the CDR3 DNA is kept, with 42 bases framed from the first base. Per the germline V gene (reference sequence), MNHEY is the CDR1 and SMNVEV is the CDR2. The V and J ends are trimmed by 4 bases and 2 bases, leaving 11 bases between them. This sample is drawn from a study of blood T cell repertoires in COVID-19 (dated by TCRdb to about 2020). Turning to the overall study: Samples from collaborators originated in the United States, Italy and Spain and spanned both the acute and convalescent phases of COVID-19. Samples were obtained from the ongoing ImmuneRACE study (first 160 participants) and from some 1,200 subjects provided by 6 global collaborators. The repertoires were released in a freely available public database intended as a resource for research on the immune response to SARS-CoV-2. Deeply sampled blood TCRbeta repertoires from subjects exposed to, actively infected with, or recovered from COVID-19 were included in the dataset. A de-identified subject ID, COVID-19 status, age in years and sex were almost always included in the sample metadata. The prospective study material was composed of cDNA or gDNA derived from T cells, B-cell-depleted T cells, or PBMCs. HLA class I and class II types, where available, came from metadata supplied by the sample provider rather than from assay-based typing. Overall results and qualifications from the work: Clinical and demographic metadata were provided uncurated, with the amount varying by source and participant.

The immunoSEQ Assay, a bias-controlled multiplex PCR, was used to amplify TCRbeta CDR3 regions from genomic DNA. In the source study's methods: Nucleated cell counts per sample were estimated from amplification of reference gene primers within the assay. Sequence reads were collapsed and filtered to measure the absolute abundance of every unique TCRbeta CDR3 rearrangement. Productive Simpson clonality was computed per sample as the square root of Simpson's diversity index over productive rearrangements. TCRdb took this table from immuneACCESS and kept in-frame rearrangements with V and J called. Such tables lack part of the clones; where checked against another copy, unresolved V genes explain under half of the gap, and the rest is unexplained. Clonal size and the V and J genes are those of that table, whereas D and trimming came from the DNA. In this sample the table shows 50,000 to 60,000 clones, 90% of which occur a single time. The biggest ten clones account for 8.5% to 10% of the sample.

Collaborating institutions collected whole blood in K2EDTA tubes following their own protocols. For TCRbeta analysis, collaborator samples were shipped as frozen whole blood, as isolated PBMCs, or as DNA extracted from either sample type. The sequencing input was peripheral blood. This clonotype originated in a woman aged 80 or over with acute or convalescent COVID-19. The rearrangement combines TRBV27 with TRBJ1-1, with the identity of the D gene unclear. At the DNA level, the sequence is TGTGCCAGCAGTTCCCCACACCTCAACACTGAAGCTTTCTTT. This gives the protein CASSSPHLNTEAFF.